A selection of T cell receptor beta chains follows, all from one sample in a study of T cell repertoires in ileal Crohn's disease. TCRdb keeps only in-frame clones here, not all; method: immunoSEQ multiplex PCR. Of approximately 12,000 clones listed, around 69% were seen once; the top ten hold 7% to 9%. The sequencing input was ileal tissue. The source of these receptors is an adult with Crohn's disease. Each CDR3 is given with its conserved first and last residue. A D gene is named only where the DNA matches it firmly. Part of the rows lack a size; the others show once, few, many or a class for expanded clones.

TRBV6-1	.	.	TRBJ1-1	TGTGCCAGCAGTGACCAACGACACAGCACTGAAGCTTTCTTT	CASSDQRHSTEAFF
TRBV21-1	.	.	TRBJ1-6	TGTGCCAGCAGCAAAGCAGGGGAGGAATCACCCCTCCACTTT	CASSKAGEESPLHF
TRBV10-3	.	TRBD2	TRBJ2-7	TGTGCCATCAGTGAGTCGCGGGGGGAGCAGTACTTC	CAISESRGEQYF
TRBV6-6	few	TRBD1	TRBJ2-1	TGTGCCAGCAGTTCTCACAGGGGAAGCGCTGAGCAGTTCTTC	CASSSHRGSAEQFF
TRBV5-1	once	TRBD1	TRBJ1-2	TGCGCCAGCAGCTTGGACACCCCCGCTCAGGGGGCCTATGGCTACACCTTC	CASSLDTPAQGAYGYTF
TRBV6-1	.	.	TRBJ1-2	TGTGCCAGCAGGCCCGTATATGGCTACACCTTC	CASRPVYGYTF
TRBV11-3	few	.	TRBJ1-3	TGTGCCAGCAGCCAGTTGGGGACTCTCTCTGGAAACACCATATATTTT	CASSQLGTLSGNTIYF
TRBV27	.	.	TRBJ1-2	TGTGCCAGCAGTTTTGGCAGTCTACTTGGCTACACCTTC	CASSFGSLLGYTF
TRBV7-9	.	TRBD1	TRBJ2-3	TGTGCCAGCGGGGACAGCAACACAGATACGCAGTATTTT	CASGDSNTDTQYF
TRBV19	.	.	TRBJ1-5	TGTGCCAGTAGTATAGATCCCCCAGGGCGGGCGAGCAATCAGCCCCAGCATTTT	CASSIDPPGRASNQPQHF
TRBV19	once	TRBD1	TRBJ1-2	TGTGCCAGTAGTAGCACGGGACAGATAAACTATGGCTACACCTTC	CASSSTGQINYGYTF
TRBV27	few	.	TRBJ2-7	TGTGCCAGCAGCCTCCGGGACGTAACGTCCTACGAGCAGTACTTC	CASSLRDVTSYEQYF
TRBV2	.	TRBD1	TRBJ2-5	TGTGCCAGCCTGACAGGGCCCCAAGAGACCCAGTACTTC	CASLTGPQETQYF
TRBV30	.	TRBD1	TRBJ1-6	TGTGCCTGGAGACAGGGGAATTCACCCCTCCACTTT	CAWRQGNSPLHF
TRBV11-2	.	TRBD1	TRBJ1-1	TGTGCCAGCAGCTTTGGCAGGGGGAGGGCTGAAGCTTTCTTT	CASSFGRGRAEAFF
TRBV5-6	.	TRBD2	TRBJ2-7	TGTGCCAGCAAACCGGGACTAGGGCCCCGCGAGCAGTACTTC	CASKPGLGPREQYF
TRBV12-5	.	.	TRBJ2-3	TGTGCTAGTGACACTGTCGTAGCTCAGGATACGCAGTATTTT	CASDTVVAQDTQYF
TRBV27	few	.	TRBJ1-4	TGTGCCAGCAGTCGGAGGGGGACTAATGAAAAACTGTTTTTT	CASSRRGTNEKLFF
TRBV19	.	TRBD1	TRBJ1-2	TGTGCCCTGGGACAGGGGGATGGCTACACCTTC	CALGQGDGYTF
TRBV7-9	once	TRBD1	TRBJ1-3	TGTGCCAGCAGCTTGGGACAGCCTAACTCTGGAAACACCATATATTTT	CASSLGQPNSGNTIYF
TRBV5-1	.	.	TRBJ2-1	.	CASSLVGGGASFF
TRBV19	.	.	TRBJ2-1	TGTGCCAGTACCCCGGAAGCGGCGGGTGAGCAGTTCTTC	CASTPEAAGEQFF
TRBV27	few	TRBD2	TRBJ2-3	TGTGCCAGCAGGCAGGGGCTAGCGGGGGTCACAGATACGCAGTATTTT	CASRQGLAGVTDTQYF
TRBV11-2	.	.	TRBJ1-6	TGTGCCAGCAGCTCCGACAGTTATAATTCACCCCTCCACTTT	CASSSDSYNSPLHF
TRBV28	.	TRBD2	TRBJ2-7	TGTGCCAGCAGTTTAAAACTAGCGGGGGGCTACGAGCAGTACTTC	CASSLKLAGGYEQYF
TRBV6-6	.	.	TRBJ2-5	TGTGCCAGCAGTTACGATGAGGGTTGGAAGACCCAGTACTTC	CASSYDEGWKTQYF
TRBV11-2	.	TRBD2	TRBJ2-3	TGTGCCAGCAGCTTAGGGACTAGCGGACGCACAGATACGCAGTATTTT	CASSLGTSGRTDTQYF
TRBV28	.	.	TRBJ2-1	TGTGCCAGCAGTTTTGGGACTCCCGGTCATGAGCAGTTCTTC	CASSFGTPGHEQFF
TRBV29-1	.	.	TRBJ2-3	TGCAGCGTTAAGAGGAGGGGGACAGATACGCAGTATTTT	CSVKRRGTDTQYF
TRBV7-9	.	.	TRBJ2-2	TGTGCCAGCAGCTACTTGACAGGCAACACCGGGGAGCTGTTTTTT	CASSYLTGNTGELFF
TRBV5-6	.	.	TRBJ1-1	TGTGCCAGCAGCTTGGCTTCGGCTCCCCCCACTGAAGCTTTCTTT	CASSLASAPPTEAFF